This TCR beta chain was profiled in a study of blood T cell repertoires in COVID-19. For the study at large: Spain, Italy and the United States supplied samples that represented acute and convalescent COVID-19. T cells, B-cell-depleted T cells, or PBMCs provided the cDNA or gDNA that served as material.

Trimming removed 1 base from V and 4 bases from J, with 10 bases in between. The germline V gene encodes CDR1 KGHSH and CDR2 LQKENI. CDR3 length: 14 amino acids. Only in-frame clones appear in the TCRdb table, and some are missing; sequencing was by immunoSEQ multiplex PCR. The repertoire holds 90,000 to 150,000 clones, with 80% to 90% as singletons. The chain combines TRBV18 with TRBJ1-1; D remains unclear. Sequenced input: peripheral blood. The TCR was taken from a man aged 70 or older who had recovered from COVID-19. The CDR3 region is CASSPRGDFTEAFF. CDR3 sequence (DNA): TGTGCCAGCTCACCACGGGGAGATTTCACTGAAGCTTTCTTT. The whole variable domain, remainder taken from reference TRBV18 and TRBJ1-1, is NAGVMQNPRHLVRRRGQEARLRCSPMKGHSHVYWYRQLPEEGLKFMVYLQKENIIDESGMPKERFSAEFPKEGPSILRIQQVVRGDSAAYFCASSPRGDFTEAFFGQGTRLTVV.